What follows are 10 T cell receptor beta chains derived from one specimen sequenced in a study of T cell changes during pregnancy in multiple sclerosis. Sequencing was performed with immunoSEQ multiplex PCR; in TCRdb, only in-frame clones are kept and a portion is missing. The data contain tens of thousands of clones, more than 90% of them singletons. Specimen: CD4+ T cells from peripheral blood mononuclear cells, collected after pregnancy. The receptors were sampled from a female donor in good health, enrolled as a control in a pregnancy study.

The chain joins TRBV27 to TRBJ1-6, with D unclear. Trimming left V 3 bases short and J 8 bases short, with 5 bases between. Looked up from germline, CDR1 is MNHEY and CDR2 is SMNVEV (reference sequence). The CDR3 is 12 amino acids. CDR3 amino acids: CASSFSDSPLHF. The DNA of the CDR3 is TGTGCCAGCAGTTTTTCAGATTCACCCCTCCACTTT.

V is TRBV9 and J is TRBJ1-3; D is unresolved. The germline V gene encodes CDR1 SGDLS and CDR2 YYNGEE. This CDR3 is 14 amino acids long. Trimming took off 0 bases at V and 1 base at J, with 5 bases between the two ends. CDR3 amino acids: CASSVDGSGNTIYF. CDR3 coding DNA: TGTGCCAGCAGCGTAGACGGGTCTGGAAACACCATATATTTT.

The chain recombines TRBV28 with TRBJ2-7; TRBD1 matches at 10 bases. The CDR3 loop spans 14 amino acids. V gave up 6 bases and J gave up 2 bases; unmatched junction bases: 4. Germline lookup yields CDR1 MDHEN and CDR2 SYDVKM. CDR3 loop: CASRSGQGTYEQYF. CDR3 nucleotide sequence: TGTGCCAGCAGGTCGGGACAGGGGACCTACGAGCAGTACTTC.

The chain has TRBV28 and TRBJ2-3; possible D gene TRBD1, 5 bases. The CDR3 is 12 residues long. V gave up 8 bases and J gave up 4 bases, with 10 bases separating them. Germline assignment: CDR1 MDHEN and CDR2 SYDVKM. CDR3 sequence: CASQGNSDTQYF. The CDR3 nucleotides read TGTGCCAGCCAGGGAAACTCAGATACGCAGTATTTT.

V and J are TRBV28 and TRBJ2-5; 8 bases map to TRBD2. There are 15 residues in the CDR3. The V segment lost 4 bases and the J segment 5 bases; nucleotides outside the gene matches: 9. Germline V gene sequence: CDR1 MDHEN, CDR2 SYDVKM. CDR3 residues: CASSSPGGGEETQYF. The CDR3 DNA is TGTGCCAGCAGTTCGCCCGGGGGGGGAGAGGAGACCCAGTACTTC.

A few counts support this clone. The V gene is TRBV6-5, the J gene TRBJ1-6, with TRBD1 matching 8 bases. The CDR3 has 16 residues. J lost 8 bases, V lost 0 bases, and 6 bases had no gene match. Germline V gene sequence: CDR1 MNHEY, CDR2 SVGAGI. CDR3 region: CASSYSAGTGDSPLHF. In DNA form, the CDR3 reads TGTGCCAGCAGTTACTCTGCCGGGACAGGTGATTCACCCCTCCACTTT.

This chain uses TRBV6-1 with TRBJ1-6; D might be TRBD1 (5 bases). Germline lookup yields CDR1 MNHNS and CDR2 SASEGT. V lost 3 bases, J lost 7 bases, and 7 bases lay in between. The CDR3 has 13 amino acids. Here the CDR3 reads CASSDRENSPLHF. CDR3 sequence (DNA): TGTGCCAGCAGTGACAGGGAAAATTCACCCCTCCACTTT.

The V and J genes are TRBV7-6 and TRBJ2-1; a possible D gene is TRBD2 (5 bases). This CDR3 has 15 amino acids. The V gene lost 1 base and the J gene lost 4 bases, with 11 bases spanning the gap. Germline values: CDR1 SGHVS, CDR2 FNYEAQ. This CDR3 is CASSLGGGLYNEQFF. The CDR3 nucleotides are TGTGCCAGCAGCTTAGGAGGCGGGCTATACAATGAGCAGTTCTTC.

The chain combines TRBV9 with TRBJ1-1, with D tentatively TRBD1 (5 bases). Germline CDR1 is SGDLS and CDR2 is YYNGEE. The length of the CDR3 is 15 residues. V was cut by 4 bases and J by 0 bases, with 13 bases left in between. CDR3 in amino acids: CASSLSGKMNTEAFF. CDR3 coding DNA: TGTGCCAGCAGCTTATCAGGGAAAATGAACACTGAAGCTTTCTTT.

The V call is TRBV6-6, the J call TRBJ2-1, with 11 nucleotides matching TRBD1. Germline CDR1 is MNHNY and CDR2 is SVGAGI (reference sequence). J gave up 6 bases and V 6 bases, and 4 bases lay outside the gene matches. This CDR3 has 14 residues. Here the CDR3 DNA reads TGTGCCAGCAGACCCGGGACAGGGGGCAATGAGCAGTTCTTC. This gives the protein CASRPGTGGNEQFF.